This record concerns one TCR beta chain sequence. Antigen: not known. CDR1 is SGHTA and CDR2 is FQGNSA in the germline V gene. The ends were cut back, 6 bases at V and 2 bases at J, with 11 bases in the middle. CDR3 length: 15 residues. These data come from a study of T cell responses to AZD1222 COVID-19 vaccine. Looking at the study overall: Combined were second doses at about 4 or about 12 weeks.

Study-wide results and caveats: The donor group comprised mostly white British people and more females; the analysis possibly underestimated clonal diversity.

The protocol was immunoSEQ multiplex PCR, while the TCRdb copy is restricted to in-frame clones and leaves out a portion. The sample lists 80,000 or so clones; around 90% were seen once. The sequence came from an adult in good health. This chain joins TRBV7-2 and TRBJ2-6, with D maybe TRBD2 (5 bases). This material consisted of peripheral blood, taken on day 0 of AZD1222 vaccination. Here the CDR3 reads CASRLGVAGANVLTF. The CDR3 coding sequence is TGTGCCAGCAGACTAGGCGTGGCTGGGGCCAACGTCCTGACTTTC.